Included here is one T cell receptor (beta chain) sequence, with context. Antigen unknown. CDR1 and CDR2 from the germline V gene are SGHTA and FQGNSA. J gave up 9 bases and V 3 bases, and 8 bases lay outside the gene matches. CDR3 length: 14 amino acids. The method was immunoSEQ multiplex PCR; TCRdb's version includes in-frame clones alone and lacks a portion of them. The sample shows about 73,000 clones, 80% to 95% of them seen only once. The entry originates in a study of OX40 agonist ivuxolimab in advanced cancers. On the study more broadly: Past anti-PD-1, anti-PD-L1 or anti-CTLA-4 therapy was accepted, and 30% to 50% had received some. Partial responses were achieved by three patients, of whom one had hepatocellular carcinoma and two had cutaneous melanoma. Overall study results and limits: The antigen specificity of the peripheral T cells (those that were expanded) was not determined.

The TCR was taken from an adult with an advanced solid tumor such as melanoma, head and neck, liver or kidney cancer. V gene TRBV7-2 combines with J gene TRBJ2-1; 7 bases fit TRBD2. The sample consisted of CD4+ or CD8+ T cells sorted from blood, taken in a trial of the OX40 agonist ivuxolimab. The CDR3 sequence is CASSFFREAGEQFF. CDR3 in DNA: TGTGCCAGCAGCTTTTTCCGGGAGGCGGGTGAGCAGTTCTTC. Using reference TRBV7-2 and TRBJ2-1 for the parts outside the CDR3, the full variable domain is GAGVSQSPSNKVTEKGKDVELRCDPISGHTALYWYRQSLGQGLEFLIYFQGNSAPDKSGLPSDRFSAERTGGSVSTLTIQRTQQEDSAVYLCASSFFREAGEQFFGPGTRLTVL.